The 22 T cell receptor beta chains presented below share a single source sample, sequenced in a study of shared clonotypes between healthy human individuals. Only in-frame clones appear in the TCRdb table, and some are missing; sequencing was by immunoSEQ multiplex PCR. The sample consists of roughly 500,000 clones, about 82% of them appearing once. Sample: PBMCs. Every receptor here comes from a woman aged 40 to 50 in good health. Some clones in this sample may be carry-over from other donors' samples.

This clone was seen more than once but under ten times. CDR3 DNA: TGTGCCTGGAGTGTAACTAGCGGGGATTCCAATCTAGCCAAAAACATTCAGTACTTC. It encodes CAWSVTSGDSNLAKNIQYF. V is TRBV30 and J is TRBJ2-4, with 10 bases identical to TRBD2. Trimming took 0 bases from V and 0 from J; bases not matched to a gene: 11. The CDR3 has 19 residues. Germline CDR1 is GTSNPN and CDR2 is SVGIG (reference sequence).

The chain has TRBV7-2 and TRBJ1-2, with 7 bases matching TRBD1. Germline V gene lookup returns CDR1 SGHTA and CDR2 FQGNSA. J lost 4 bases, V lost 2 bases, and 4 bases had no gene match. The CDR3 runs to 14 residues. The CDR3 sequence: CASSLSGTAYGYTF. The CDR3 DNA reads TGTGCCAGCAGCTTAAGCGGGACAGCCTATGGCTACACCTTC.

The CDR3 here is CASSQGPWGPYRNEQFF. The DNA of the CDR3 is TGCGCCAGCAGCCAAGGCCCTTGGGGTCCATATAGGAATGAGCAGTTCTTC. The chain carries TRBV4-1 and TRBJ2-1; D gene uncertain. Germline V gene data show CDR1 as MGHRA and CDR2 as YSYEKL. The CDR3 contains 17 residues. Trimming cost V 1 base and J 7 bases, with 20 bases left between them.

This rearrangement joins TRBV6-5 to TRBJ2-7; TRBD1 aligns across 8 bases. Germline-derived CDR1 and CDR2 are MNHEY and SVGAGI. This CDR3 has 14 amino acids. The V segment lost 2 bases and the J segment 6 bases; nucleotides outside the gene matches: 6. CDR3 loop: CASSYLGQGLEQYF. The DNA of the CDR3 is TGTGCCAGCAGTTACCTCGGACAGGGCCTCGAGCAGTACTTC.

The chain couples TRBV18 to TRBJ2-4, with a weak D call TRBD1 (6 bases). V lost 2 bases, J lost 6 bases, and 8 bases lay in between. The germline CDR1 and CDR2 sequences are KGHSH and LQKENI. The CDR3 has 13 amino acids. CDR3 coding DNA: TGTGCCAGCTCACCAGACAGGTTAAACATTCAGTACTTC. Its translation is CASSPDRLNIQYF.

This chain connects TRBV5-1 to TRBJ2-7, with TRBD1 matching 7 bases. The V gene end was trimmed by 4 bases and the J gene end by 6 bases; junction bases not matched to a gene: 10. CDR1 and CDR2 from the germline V gene are SGHRS and YFSETQ. There are 14 residues in the CDR3. The CDR3, as DNA: TGCGCCAGCAGCCCGGGACAGCCACCCACCGAGCAGTACTTC. Its translation: CASSPGQPPTEQYF.

This clone was seen only once. V is TRBV7-9 and J is TRBJ1-6; tentative D call: TRBD1 (6 bases). V was clipped by 4 bases and J by 9 bases, with 16 bases between them. From germline, CDR1 is SEHNR and CDR2 FQNEAQ (reference sequence). The CDR3 runs to 15 residues. The CDR3 nucleotides are TGTGCCAGCAGCTCGACTCAGGGGCCGGTTTCACCCCTCCACTTT. This encodes CASSSTQGPVSPLHF.

This clone was counted at least ten times. This chain connects TRBV19 to TRBJ2-3; D unresolved. Germline V CDR1 and CDR2: LNHDA, SQIVND (reference sequence). There are 13 residues in the CDR3. The V and J ends lost 6 bases and 0 bases respectively, with 7 bases between them. CDR3 coding DNA: TGTGCCAGTAGCTACCCCAGCACAGATACGCAGTATTTT. Amino acid sequence: CASSYPSTDTQYF.

As for this clone: One base separates it from a far larger clone, so it is likely a read error. V gene TRBV13 combines with J gene TRBJ2-7; D is possibly TRBD1 or TRBD2 (5 bases each). Per the germline V gene, CDR1 is PRHDT and CDR2 is FYEKMQ (reference sequence). V lost 8 bases and J 6 bases, leaving 20 bases between the germline ends. This CDR3 region has 14 residues. CDR3: CASSLRGRRLEQYF. For the CDR3, the DNA is TGTGCCAGCTCGTTGAGGGGACGGCGGCTCGAGCAGTACTTC.

J is TRBJ2-3 and V is TRBV5-1; no clear D gene. Germline CDR1 SGHRS, CDR2 YFSETQ. V lost 3 bases, J lost 2 bases, and 16 bases lay in between. This CDR3 has 16 amino acids. This CDR3 reads CASSSYGRSYTDTQYF. The CDR3 nucleotides read TGCGCCAGCAGCTCCTACGGACGTTCCTACACAGATACGCAGTATTTT.

The rearrangement joins TRBV7-2 to TRBJ2-1; D might be TRBD2 (6 bases). Trimming removed 5 bases from V and 1 base from J, with 15 bases in between. The CDR3 extends over 16 amino acids. Looked up from germline, CDR1 is SGHTA and CDR2 is FQGNSA. For the CDR3, the DNA is TGTGCCAGCAGCCGCAGACGCGGGGTTTCCTACAATGAGCAGTTCTTC. Protein product: CASSRRRGVSYNEQFF.

This clone was seen only once. The rearrangement uses TRBV2 and TRBJ1-3; tentative D call: TRBD1 (5 bases). V lost 3 bases to trimming and J lost 0 bases, with 12 bases between them. The CDR3 runs 16 residues. Germline assignment: CDR1 SNHLY and CDR2 FYNNEI. Here the CDR3 DNA reads TGTGCCAGCAGTGACCAGGGTTGGAGCTCTGGAAACACCATATATTTT. This translates into CASSDQGWSSGNTIYF.

V gene TRBV5-1 combines with J gene TRBJ2-7; 12 nucleotides match TRBD2. The junction had 9 bases not matched to a gene; V was cut back by 4 bases and J by 4 bases. Germline V gene sequence: CDR1 SGHRS, CDR2 YFSETQ. The CDR3 length is 16 residues. The CDR3 protein is CASSKPTSGSIYEQYF. As DNA, the CDR3 is TGCGCCAGCAGCAAACCGACTAGCGGGAGTATTTACGAGCAGTACTTC.

This chain links TRBV18 with TRBJ1-5, with 8 positions matching TRBD1. The trim removed 4 bases at V and 6 bases at J, leaving 8 bases unmatched. The CDR3 covers 15 residues. The germline V gene has CDR1 KGHSH and CDR2 LQKENI. The CDR3 sequence is CASSLGQGSPQPQHF. The CDR3 DNA follows: TGTGCCAGCTCACTTGGACAGGGATCCCCTCAGCCCCAGCATTTT.

The J gene is TRBJ2-1, the V gene TRBV7-8; 9 positions match TRBD2. Germline CDR1 reads SGHVS; CDR2 reads FQNEAQ. CDR3 length equals 16 residues. Germline trimming cut 5 bases from V and 3 bases from J; bases unmatched to any gene: 8. The CDR3 DNA reads as TGTGCCAGCAGCCTTATGAGCGGGGGGAACTACAATGAGCAGTTCTTC. Translating it yields CASSLMSGGNYNEQFF.

This clone was observed a few times. This rearrangement joins TRBV7-2 to TRBJ1-5; D uncertain. CDR1 SGHTA and CDR2 FQGNSA come from the germline V gene. V gave up 2 bases and J gave up 6 bases, with 14 bases separating them. This CDR3 is 15 amino acids long. Here the CDR3 DNA reads TGTGCCAGCAGCTTAAACCGCGGGTTGAGTCAGCCCCAGCATTTT. It translates to CASSLNRGLSQPQHF.

As regards this clone: At the DNA level, this CDR3 is encoded by other sequences in the same sample as well. The chain couples TRBV5-1 to TRBJ2-2; no clear D. The germline CDR1 and CDR2 sequences are SGHRS and YFSETQ. Deletions cut 0 bases from V and 0 bases from J, with 6 bases between. This CDR3 spans 15 amino acids. CDR3 bases: TGCGCCAGCAGCTTGGAAGGCACGAACACCGGGGAGCTGTTTTTT. It yields the protein CASSLEGTNTGELFF.

The chain uses TRBV4-2 and TRBJ2-7; no clear D. V dropped 5 bases and J dropped 6 bases, with 11 bases sitting between them. This CDR3 comprises 12 residues. Looked up from germline, CDR1 is LGHNA and CDR2 is YNFKEQ. The DNA for the CDR3 is TGTGCCAGCAGCTCTAATGCGCGCGAGCAGTACTTC. Translation: CASSSNAREQYF.

V gene TRBV27 combines with J gene TRBJ1-1; the D is unclear. The CDR3 has 14 residues. CDR1 is MNHEY and CDR2 is SMNVEV in the germline V gene (reference sequence). The germline V and J ends were trimmed by 4 bases and 9 bases, with 18 bases remaining between them. The CDR3 reads CASSSDLGLSQAFF. CDR3 in DNA: TGTGCCAGCAGTTCTGACCTTGGGTTATCTCAAGCTTTCTTT.

This chain links TRBV19 with TRBJ1-5, with D possibly being TRBD1 (6 bases). This CDR3 comprises 15 residues. Germline values: CDR1 LNHDA, CDR2 SQIVND (reference sequence). The V and J ends lost 4 bases and 2 bases respectively, with 12 bases between them. The CDR3 nucleotides are TGTGCCAGTAGTACCGGACAGTTCGGCAATCAGCCCCAGCATTTT. It translates to CASSTGQFGNQPQHF.

This clone was seen more than once but under ten times. This chain uses TRBV10-1 with TRBJ1-1, with no clear D. Germline-derived CDR1 and CDR2 are WNHNN and SYGVQD (reference sequence). The CDR3 is 13 residues long. The V end was cut by 2 bases, the J end by 7 bases, with 11 bases between. CDR3 sequence reads: CASSEDTRGEAFF. Here the CDR3 DNA reads TGCGCCAGCAGTGAGGACACCCGTGGTGAAGCTTTCTTT.

This sequence joins TRBV7-3 and TRBJ1-1; possible D gene TRBD1, 5 bases. Germline V lookup: CDR1 SGHTA, CDR2 FQGTGA. V lost 4 bases and J 1 base, leaving 10 bases between the germline ends. This CDR3 is 14 amino acids long. The chain's CDR3 is CASSSTGQNTEAFF. Here the CDR3 DNA reads TGTGCCAGCAGCTCAACAGGACAGAACACTGAAGCTTTCTTT.